A single sample gave rise to the 2 T cell receptor beta chains below, sequenced in a study of tissue T cells after allogeneic stem cell transplantation (dated by TCRdb to 2021 to 2024). The time point tag for this specimen amounts to: mouse harvest day 7 after allogeneic transplant. Each mouse graft consisted of 10^7 T-cell-depleted bone marrow cells plus 10^6 splenic CD5+ T cells and was given by tail vein injection. The library was made by the immunoSEQ multiplex PCR assay. Sourced from immuneACCESS, this table was stored by TCRdb with only in-frame sequences that have V and J called. A share of the clones is absent; for the studies checked, an unresolved V gene accounts for under half, and the remainder has no known explanation. The sample table shows some 5,700 clones, and roughly half are seen once. 10% of the sample is in the top ten clones. Sequencing was performed on gut tissue. These TCRs come from a female BALB/c mouse given C57BL/6 T cells with graft-versus-host disease after an allogeneic hematopoietic cell transplant.

This clone was seen more than once but under ten times. The gene names given are mouse names. The part of the CDR3 DNA that was read is TGTGCCAGCAGTCTGTCCAGGGGGAGCTCCTATGAACAGTAC. Translated, it gives CASSLSRGSSYEQY. The whole CDR3 sequence is CASSLSRGSSYEQYF. This chain connects TRBV26 to TRBJ2-7, with 7 bases matching TRBD1. The CDR3 extends 1 residue past the end of the read, so its final part is completed from the germline J gene. Per the germline V gene, CDR1 is KGHPV and CDR2 is FQNQEV (reference sequence). The CDR3 has 15 residues. The J segment lost 0 bases and the V segment lost 0 bases, leaving 2 bases of the junction unmatched. Full variable domain (rest looked up from reference TRBV26 and TRBJ2-7): NSKVIQTPRYLVKGQGQKAKMRCIPEKGHPVVFWYQQNKNNEFKFLINFQNQEVLQQIDMTEKRFSAECPSNSPCSLEIQSSEAGDSALYLCASSLSRGSSYEQYFGPGTRLTVL.

In regard to this clone: Gene names refer to mouse genes. Read coverage stops 1 residue before the CDR3 terminus; the germline J gene supplies the remainder. The chain carries TRBV12-1 and TRBJ2-4; TRBD2 matches at 13 bases. Germline V gene lookup returns CDR1 SGHSN and CDR2 HYEKVE. The CDR3 length is 16 residues. After removal of 4 bases from V and 1 base from J, the junction contained 4 bases not matched to a gene. This CDR3 is CASSRDWGGGQNTLYF. The DNA read from the CDR3 is TGTGCCAGCTCACGGGACTGGGGGGGAGGTCAAAACACCTTGTAC. The complete variable domain, with remaining parts taken from reference TRBV12-1 and TRBJ2-4, reads DSGVVQSPRHIIKEKGGRSVLTCIPISGHSNVVWYQQTLGKELKFLIQHYEKVERDKGFLPSRFSVQQFDDYHSEMNMSALELEDSAMYFCASSRDWGGGQNTLYFGAGTRLSVL.